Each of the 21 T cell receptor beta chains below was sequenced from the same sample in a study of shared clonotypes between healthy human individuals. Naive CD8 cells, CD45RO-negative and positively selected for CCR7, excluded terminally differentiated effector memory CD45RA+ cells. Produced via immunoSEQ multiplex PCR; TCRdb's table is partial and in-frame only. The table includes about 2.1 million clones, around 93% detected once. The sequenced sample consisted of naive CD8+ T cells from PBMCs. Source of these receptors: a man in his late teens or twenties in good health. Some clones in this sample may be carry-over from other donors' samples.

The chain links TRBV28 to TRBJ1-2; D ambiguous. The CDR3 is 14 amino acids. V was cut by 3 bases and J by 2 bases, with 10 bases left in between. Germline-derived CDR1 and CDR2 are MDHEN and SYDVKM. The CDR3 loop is CASSFLLENYGYTF. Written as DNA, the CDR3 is TGTGCCAGCAGTTTTCTTCTGGAAAACTATGGCTACACCTTC.

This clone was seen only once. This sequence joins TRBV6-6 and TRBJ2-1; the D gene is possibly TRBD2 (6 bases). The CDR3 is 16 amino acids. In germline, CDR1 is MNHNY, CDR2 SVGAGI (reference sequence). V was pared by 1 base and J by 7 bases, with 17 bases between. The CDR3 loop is CASSYLSGAWENEQFF. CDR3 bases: TGTGCCAGCAGTTACTTGTCGGGAGCTTGGGAGAATGAGCAGTTCTTC.

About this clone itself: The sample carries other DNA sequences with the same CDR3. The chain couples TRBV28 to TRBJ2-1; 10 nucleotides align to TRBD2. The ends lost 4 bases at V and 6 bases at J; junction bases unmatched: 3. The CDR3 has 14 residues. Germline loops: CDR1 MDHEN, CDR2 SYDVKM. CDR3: CASSSLAGVNEQFF. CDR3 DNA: TGTGCCAGCAGTTCTCTAGCGGGAGTCAATGAGCAGTTCTTC.

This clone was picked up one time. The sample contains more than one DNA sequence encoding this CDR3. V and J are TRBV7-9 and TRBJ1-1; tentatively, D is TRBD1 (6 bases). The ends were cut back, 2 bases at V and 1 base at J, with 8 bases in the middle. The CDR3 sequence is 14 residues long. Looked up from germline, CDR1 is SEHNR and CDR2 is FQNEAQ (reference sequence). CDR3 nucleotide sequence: TGTGCCAGCAGCTTAACAGGGCAGAACACTGAAGCTTTCTTT. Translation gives CASSLTGQNTEAFF. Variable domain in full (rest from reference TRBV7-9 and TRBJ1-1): DTGVSQNPRHKITKRGQNVTFRCDPISEHNRLYWYRQTLGQGPEFLTYFQNEAQLEKSRLLSDRFSAERPKGSFSTLEIQRTEQGDSAMYLCASSLTGQNTEAFFGQGTRLTVV.

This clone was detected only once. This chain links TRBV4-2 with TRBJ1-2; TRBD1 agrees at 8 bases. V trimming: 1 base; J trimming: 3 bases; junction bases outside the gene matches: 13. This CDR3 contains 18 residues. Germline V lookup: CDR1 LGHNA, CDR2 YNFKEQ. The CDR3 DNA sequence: TGTGCCAGCAGCCAAGGGGCGGGGGCAGGGGGCGAGGACTATGGCTACACCTTC. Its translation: CASSQGAGAGGEDYGYTF.

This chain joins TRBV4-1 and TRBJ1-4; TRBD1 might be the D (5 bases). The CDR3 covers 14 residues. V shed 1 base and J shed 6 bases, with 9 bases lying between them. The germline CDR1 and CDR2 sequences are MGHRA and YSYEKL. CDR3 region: CASSQVSGYEKLFF. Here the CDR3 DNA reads TGCGCCAGCAGCCAAGTTTCAGGGTATGAAAAACTGTTTTTT.

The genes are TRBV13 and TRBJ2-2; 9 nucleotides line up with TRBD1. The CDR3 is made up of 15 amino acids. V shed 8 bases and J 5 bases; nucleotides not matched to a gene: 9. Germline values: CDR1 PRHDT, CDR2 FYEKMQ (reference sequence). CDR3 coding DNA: TGTGCCAGCTCAATCACAGGGGGCGAAACCGGGGAGCTGTTTTTT. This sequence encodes CASSITGGETGELFF.

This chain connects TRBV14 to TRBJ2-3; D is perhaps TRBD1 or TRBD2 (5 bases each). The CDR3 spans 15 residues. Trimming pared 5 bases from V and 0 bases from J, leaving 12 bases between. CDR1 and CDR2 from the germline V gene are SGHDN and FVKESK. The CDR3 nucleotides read TGTGCCAGCAGCAGTCAGAGGGACAGCACAGATACGCAGTATTTT. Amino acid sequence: CASSSQRDSTDTQYF.

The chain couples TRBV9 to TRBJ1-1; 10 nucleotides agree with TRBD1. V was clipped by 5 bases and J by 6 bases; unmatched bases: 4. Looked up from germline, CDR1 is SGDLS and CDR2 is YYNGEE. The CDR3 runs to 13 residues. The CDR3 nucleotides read TGTGCCAGCAGTAGGGACAGGGGCGCTGAAGCTTTCTTT. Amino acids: CASSRDRGAEAFF.

The CDR3: CASSLPDRVGVAGELFF. CDR3 nucleotides: TGTGCCAGCAGTTTACCCGACAGGGTTGGGGTGGCCGGGGAGCTGTTTTTT. This chain uses TRBV27 with TRBJ2-2; 7 bases are a match to TRBD1. Germline assignment: CDR1 MNHEY and CDR2 SMNVEV (reference sequence). The CDR3 has 17 amino acids. The V segment lost 2 bases and the J segment 6 bases; nucleotides outside the gene matches: 12.

The chain's CDR3 is CASSGGLPYEQYF. As DNA, the CDR3 is TGCGCCAGCAGTGGTGGCCTGCCGTACGAGCAGTACTTC. The chain is built from TRBV10-2 and TRBJ2-7, with D hard to call. The V gene lost 4 bases and the J gene lost 4 bases, with 11 bases spanning the gap. The CDR3 runs 13 residues. Germline V gene lookup returns CDR1 WSHSY and CDR2 SAAADI.

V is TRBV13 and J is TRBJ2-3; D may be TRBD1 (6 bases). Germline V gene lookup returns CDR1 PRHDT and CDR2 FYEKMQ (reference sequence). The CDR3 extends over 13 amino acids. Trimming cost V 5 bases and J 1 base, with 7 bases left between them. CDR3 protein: CASSNRGTDTQYF. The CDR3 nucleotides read TGTGCCAGCAGCAACAGGGGCACAGATACGCAGTATTTT.

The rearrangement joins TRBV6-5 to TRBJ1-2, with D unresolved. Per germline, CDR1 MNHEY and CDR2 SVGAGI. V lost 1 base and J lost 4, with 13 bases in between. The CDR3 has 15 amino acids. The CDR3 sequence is CASSYLTGSSYGYTF. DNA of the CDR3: TGTGCCAGCAGTTACTTGACCGGGTCATCCTATGGCTACACCTTC.

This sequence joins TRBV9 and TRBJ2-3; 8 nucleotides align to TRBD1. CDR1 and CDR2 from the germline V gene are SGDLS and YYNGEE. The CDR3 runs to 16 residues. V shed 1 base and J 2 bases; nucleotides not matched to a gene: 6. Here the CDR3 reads CASSVPGGPTTDTQYF. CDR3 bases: TGTGCCAGCAGCGTACCAGGGGGCCCCACCACAGATACGCAGTATTTT.

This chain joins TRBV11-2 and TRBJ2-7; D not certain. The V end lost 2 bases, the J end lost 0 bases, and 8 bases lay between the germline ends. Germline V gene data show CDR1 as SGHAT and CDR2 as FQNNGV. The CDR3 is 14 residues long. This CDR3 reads CASSLSSHSYEQYF. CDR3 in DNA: TGTGCCAGCAGCTTATCGTCGCACTCCTACGAGCAGTACTTC.

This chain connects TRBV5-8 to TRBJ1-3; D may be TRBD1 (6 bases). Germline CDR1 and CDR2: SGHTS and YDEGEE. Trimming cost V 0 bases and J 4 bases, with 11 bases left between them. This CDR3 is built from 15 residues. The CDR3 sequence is CASSLDGGFGNTIYF. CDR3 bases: TGTGCCAGCAGCTTGGACGGGGGCTTCGGAAACACCATATATTTT.

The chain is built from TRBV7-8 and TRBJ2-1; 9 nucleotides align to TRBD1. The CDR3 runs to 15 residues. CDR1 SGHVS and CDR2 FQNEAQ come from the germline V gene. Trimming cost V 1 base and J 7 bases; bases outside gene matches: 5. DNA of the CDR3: TGTGCCAGCAGCTTAGTGGGACAGGGATTTAATGAGCAGTTCTTC. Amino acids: CASSLVGQGFNEQFF. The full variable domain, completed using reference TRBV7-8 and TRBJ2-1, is GAGVSQSPRYKVAKRGQDVALRCDPISGHVSLFWYQQALGQGPEFLTYFQNEAQLDKSGLPSDRFFAERPEGSVSTLKIQRTQQEDSAVYLCASSLVGQGFNEQFFGPGTRLTVL.

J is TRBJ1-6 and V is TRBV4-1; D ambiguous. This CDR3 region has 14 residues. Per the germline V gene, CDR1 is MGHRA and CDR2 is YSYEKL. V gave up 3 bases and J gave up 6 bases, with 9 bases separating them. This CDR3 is CASSHQAVNSPLHF. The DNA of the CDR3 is TGCGCCAGCAGCCACCAAGCCGTTAATTCACCCCTCCACTTT.

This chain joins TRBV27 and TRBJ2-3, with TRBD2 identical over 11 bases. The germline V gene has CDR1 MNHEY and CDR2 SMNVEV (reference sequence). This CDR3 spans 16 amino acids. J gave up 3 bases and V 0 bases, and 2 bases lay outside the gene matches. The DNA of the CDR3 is TGTGCCAGCAGTTTATCTGCTAGCGGGAGGACAGATACGCAGTATTTT. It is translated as CASSLSASGRTDTQYF.

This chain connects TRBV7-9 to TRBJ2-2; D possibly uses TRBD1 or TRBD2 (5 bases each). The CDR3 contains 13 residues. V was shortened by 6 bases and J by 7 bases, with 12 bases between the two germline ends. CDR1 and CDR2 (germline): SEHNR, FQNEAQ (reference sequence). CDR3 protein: CASRTGQGGELFF. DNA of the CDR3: TGTGCCAGCAGAACGGGGCAGGGCGGGGAGCTGTTTTTT.

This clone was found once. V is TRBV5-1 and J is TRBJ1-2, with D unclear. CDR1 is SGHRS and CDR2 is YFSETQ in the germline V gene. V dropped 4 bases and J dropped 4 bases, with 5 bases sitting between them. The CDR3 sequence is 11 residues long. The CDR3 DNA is TGCGCCAGCAGCGGGGTCTATGGCTACACCTTC. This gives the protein CASSGVYGYTF.